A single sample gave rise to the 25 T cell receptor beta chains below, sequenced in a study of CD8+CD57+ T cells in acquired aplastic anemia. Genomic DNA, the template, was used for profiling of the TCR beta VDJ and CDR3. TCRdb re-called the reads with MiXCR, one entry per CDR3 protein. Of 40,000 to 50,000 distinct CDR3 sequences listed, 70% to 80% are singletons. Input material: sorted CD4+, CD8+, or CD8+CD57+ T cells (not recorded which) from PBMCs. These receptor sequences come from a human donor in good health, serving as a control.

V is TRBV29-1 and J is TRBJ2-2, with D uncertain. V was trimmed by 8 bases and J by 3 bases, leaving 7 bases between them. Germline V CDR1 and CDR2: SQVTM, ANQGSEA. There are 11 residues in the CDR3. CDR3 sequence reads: CSFRHTGELFF. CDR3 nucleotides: TGCAGCTTCAGACACACCGGGGAGCTGTTTTTT.

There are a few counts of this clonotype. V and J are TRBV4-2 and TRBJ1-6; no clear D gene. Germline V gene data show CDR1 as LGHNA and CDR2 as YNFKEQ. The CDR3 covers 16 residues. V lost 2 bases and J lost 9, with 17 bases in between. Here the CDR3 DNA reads TGTGCCAGCAGCCAATCCGAGGTAGGGCGTTCTTCACCCCTCCACTTT. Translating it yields CASSQSEVGRSSPLHF.

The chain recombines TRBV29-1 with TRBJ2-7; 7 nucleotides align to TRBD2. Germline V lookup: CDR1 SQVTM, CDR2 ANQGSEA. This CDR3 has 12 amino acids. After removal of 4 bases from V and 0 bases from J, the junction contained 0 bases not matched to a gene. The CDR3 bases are TGCAGCGTTGGCGGGAGCTCCTACGAGCAGTACTTC. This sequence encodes CSVGGSSYEQYF.

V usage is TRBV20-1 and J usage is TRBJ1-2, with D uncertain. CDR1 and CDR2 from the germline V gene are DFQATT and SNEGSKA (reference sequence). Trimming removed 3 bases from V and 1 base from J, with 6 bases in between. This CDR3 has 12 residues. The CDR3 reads CSASRDNYGYTF. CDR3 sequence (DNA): TGCAGTGCTAGTAGGGATAACTATGGCTACACCTTC.

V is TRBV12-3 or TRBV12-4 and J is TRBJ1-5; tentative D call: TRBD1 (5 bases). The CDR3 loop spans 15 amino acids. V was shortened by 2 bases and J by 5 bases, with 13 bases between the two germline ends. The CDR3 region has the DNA TGTGCCAGCAGTTTAAAGGGGATCGGGTATCAGCCCCAGCATTTT. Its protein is CASSLKGIGYQPQHF.

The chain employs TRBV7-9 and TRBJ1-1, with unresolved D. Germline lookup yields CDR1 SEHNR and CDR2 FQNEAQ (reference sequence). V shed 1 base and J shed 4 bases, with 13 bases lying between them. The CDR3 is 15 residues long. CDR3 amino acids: CASSLGGLGSTEAFF. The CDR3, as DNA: TGTGCCAGCAGCTTAGGGGGTTTGGGGAGCACTGAAGCTTTCTTT.

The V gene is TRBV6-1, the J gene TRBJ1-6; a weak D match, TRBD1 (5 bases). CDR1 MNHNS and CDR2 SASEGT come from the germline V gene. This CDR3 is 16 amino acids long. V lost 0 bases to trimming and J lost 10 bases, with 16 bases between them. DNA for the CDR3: TGTGCCAGCAGTGAAGCGGGCGGGCAGGGATACTCACCCCTCCACTTT. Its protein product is CASSEAGGQGYSPLHF.

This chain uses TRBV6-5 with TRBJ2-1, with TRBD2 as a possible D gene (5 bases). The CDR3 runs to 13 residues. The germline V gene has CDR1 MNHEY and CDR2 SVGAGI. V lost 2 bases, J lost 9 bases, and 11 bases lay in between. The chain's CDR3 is CASSYIGNGEQFF. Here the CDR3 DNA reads TGTGCCAGCAGTTACATCGGGAATGGTGAGCAGTTCTTC.

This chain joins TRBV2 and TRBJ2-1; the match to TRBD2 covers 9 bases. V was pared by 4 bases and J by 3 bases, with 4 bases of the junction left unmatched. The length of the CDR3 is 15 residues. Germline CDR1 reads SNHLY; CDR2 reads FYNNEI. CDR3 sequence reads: CASSGSGGRYNEQFF. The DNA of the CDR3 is TGTGCCAGCAGTGGAAGCGGGGGGCGCTACAATGAGCAGTTCTTC.

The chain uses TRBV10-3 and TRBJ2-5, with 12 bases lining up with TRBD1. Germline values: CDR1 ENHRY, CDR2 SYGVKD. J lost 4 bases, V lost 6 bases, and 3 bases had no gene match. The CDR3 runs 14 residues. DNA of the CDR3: TGTGCCATCAGGGGACAGGGGGCGGGAGAGACCCAGTACTTC. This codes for CAIRGQGAGETQYF.

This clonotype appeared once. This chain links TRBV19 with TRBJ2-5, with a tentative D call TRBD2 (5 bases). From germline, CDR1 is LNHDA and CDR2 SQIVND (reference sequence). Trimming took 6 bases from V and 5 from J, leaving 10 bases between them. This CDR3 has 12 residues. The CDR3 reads CASSLGEETQYF. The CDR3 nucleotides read TGTGCCAGTAGCCTCGGGGAGGAGACCCAGTACTTC. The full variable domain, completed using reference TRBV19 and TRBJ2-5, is DGGITQSPKYLFRKEGQNVTLSCEQNLNHDAMYWYRQDPGQGLRLIYYSQIVNDFQKGDIAEGYSVSREKKESFPLTVTSAQKNPTAFYLCASSLGEETQYFGPGTRLLVL.

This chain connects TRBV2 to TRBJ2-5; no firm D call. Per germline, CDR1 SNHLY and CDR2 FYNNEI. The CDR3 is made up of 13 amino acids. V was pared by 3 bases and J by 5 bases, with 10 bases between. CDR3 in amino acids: CASSEVGMETQYF. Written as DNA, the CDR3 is TGTGCCAGCAGTGAGGTAGGGATGGAGACCCAGTACTTC.

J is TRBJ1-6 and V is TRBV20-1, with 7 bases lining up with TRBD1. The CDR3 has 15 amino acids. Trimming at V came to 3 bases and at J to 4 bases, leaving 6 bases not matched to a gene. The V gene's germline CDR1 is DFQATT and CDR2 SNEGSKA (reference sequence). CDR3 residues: CSASQPGQYNSPLHF. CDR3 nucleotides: TGCAGTGCTAGTCAACCGGGACAGTATAATTCACCCCTCCACTTT.

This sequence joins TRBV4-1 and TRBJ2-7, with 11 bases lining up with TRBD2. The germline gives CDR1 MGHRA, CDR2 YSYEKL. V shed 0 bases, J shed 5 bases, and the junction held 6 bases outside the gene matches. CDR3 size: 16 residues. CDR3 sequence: CASSQELTSGDDEQYF. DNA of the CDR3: TGCGCCAGCAGCCAAGAGTTGACTAGCGGGGACGACGAGCAGTACTTC.

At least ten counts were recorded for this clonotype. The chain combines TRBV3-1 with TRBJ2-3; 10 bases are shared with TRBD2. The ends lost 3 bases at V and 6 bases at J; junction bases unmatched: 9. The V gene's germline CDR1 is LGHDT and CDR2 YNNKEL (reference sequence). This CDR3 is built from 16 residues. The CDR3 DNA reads TGTGCCAGCAGCCACGAAGCGGGAGGGCCATCCGATACGCAGTATTTT. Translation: CASSHEAGGPSDTQYF.

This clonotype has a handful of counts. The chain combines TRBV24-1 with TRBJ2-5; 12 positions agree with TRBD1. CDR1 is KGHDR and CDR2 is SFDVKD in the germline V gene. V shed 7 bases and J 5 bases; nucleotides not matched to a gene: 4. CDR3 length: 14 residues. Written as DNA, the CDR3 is TGTGCCACCAGCGGGACAGGGGGCCTGGAGACCCAGTACTTC. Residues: CATSGTGGLETQYF.

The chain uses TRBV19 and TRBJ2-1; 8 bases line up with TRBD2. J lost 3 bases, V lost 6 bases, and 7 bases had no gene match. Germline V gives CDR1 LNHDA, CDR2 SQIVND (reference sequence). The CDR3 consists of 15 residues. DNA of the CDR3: TGTGCCAGTAGCTTGGCGGGGGGAGACTACAATGAGCAGTTCTTC. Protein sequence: CASSLAGGDYNEQFF.

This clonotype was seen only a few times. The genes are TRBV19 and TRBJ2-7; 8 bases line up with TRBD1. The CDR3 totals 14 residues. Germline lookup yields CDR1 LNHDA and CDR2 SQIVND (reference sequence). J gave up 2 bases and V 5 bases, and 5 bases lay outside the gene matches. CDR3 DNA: TGTGCCAGTAGTCCGCGGACAGGGCCCTACGAGCAGTACTTC. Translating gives CASSPRTGPYEQYF.

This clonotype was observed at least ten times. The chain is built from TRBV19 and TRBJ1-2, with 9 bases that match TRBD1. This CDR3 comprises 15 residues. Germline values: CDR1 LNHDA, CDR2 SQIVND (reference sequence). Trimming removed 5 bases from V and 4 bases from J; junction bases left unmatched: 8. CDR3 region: CASSPGQGRFYGYTF. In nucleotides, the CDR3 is TGTGCCAGTAGTCCGGGACAGGGACGTTTCTATGGCTACACCTTC. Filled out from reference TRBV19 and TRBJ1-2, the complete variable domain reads DGGITQSPKYLFRKEGQNVTLSCEQNLNHDAMYWYRQDPGQGLRLIYYSQIVNDFQKGDIAEGYSVSREKKESFPLTVTSAQKNPTAFYLCASSPGQGRFYGYTFGSGTRLTVV.

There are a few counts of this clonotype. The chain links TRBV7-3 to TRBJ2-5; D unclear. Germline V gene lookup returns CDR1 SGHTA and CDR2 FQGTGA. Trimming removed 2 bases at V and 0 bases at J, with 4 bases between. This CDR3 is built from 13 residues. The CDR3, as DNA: TGTGCCAGCAGCTTATTTGACCAAGAGACCCAGTACTTC. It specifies CASSLFDQETQYF.

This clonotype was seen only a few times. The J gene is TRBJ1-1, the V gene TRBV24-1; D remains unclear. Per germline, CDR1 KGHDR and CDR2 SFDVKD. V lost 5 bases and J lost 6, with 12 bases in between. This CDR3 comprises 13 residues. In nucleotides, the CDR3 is TGTGCCACCAGTGGTCTGACGGGGTCTGAAGCTTTCTTT. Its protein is CATSGLTGSEAFF.

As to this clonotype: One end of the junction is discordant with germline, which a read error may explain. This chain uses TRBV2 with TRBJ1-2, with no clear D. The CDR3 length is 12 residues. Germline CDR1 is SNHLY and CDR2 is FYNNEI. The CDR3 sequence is CASSERMAGFTF. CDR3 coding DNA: TGTGCCAGCAGTGAACGAATGGCTGGCTTCACCTTC.

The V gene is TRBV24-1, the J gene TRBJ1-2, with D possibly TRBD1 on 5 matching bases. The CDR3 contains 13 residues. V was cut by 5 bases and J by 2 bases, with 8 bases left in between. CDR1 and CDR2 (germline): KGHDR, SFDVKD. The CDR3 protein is CATSAGTNYGYTF. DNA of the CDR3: TGTGCCACCAGTGCGGGGACCAACTATGGCTACACCTTC.

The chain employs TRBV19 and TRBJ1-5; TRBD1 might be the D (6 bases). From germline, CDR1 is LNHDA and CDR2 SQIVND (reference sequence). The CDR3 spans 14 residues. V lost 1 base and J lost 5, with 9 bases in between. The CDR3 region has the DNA TGTGCCAGTAGTATAGTGGCAGGGGATCAGCCCCAGCATTTT. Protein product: CASSIVAGDQPQHF.

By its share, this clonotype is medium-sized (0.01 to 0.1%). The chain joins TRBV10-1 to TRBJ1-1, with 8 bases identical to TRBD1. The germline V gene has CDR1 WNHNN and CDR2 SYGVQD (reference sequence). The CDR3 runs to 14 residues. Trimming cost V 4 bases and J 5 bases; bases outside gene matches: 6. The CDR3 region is CASSAGTGWTEAFF. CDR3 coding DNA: TGCGCCAGCAGTGCCGGGACAGGTTGGACTGAAGCTTTCTTT.